One sample yielded the 9 T cell receptor beta chains listed below, sequenced in a study of PD-L1 blockade in urothelial cancer. Method: immunoSEQ multiplex PCR; TCRdb's copy keeps in-frame clones and lacks some. The table lists tens of thousands of clones, 85% to 90% of them singletons, with about 1.6% in the top ten. Stated time point: pretreatment peripheral blood. This material consisted of PBMCs, taken around atezolizumab (anti-PD-L1) treatment. Every receptor here comes from a man aged 55-75 years with urothelial cancer.

This chain uses TRBV29-1 with TRBJ1-2; D might be TRBD1 (5 bases). V lost 4 bases, J lost 3 bases, and 12 bases lay in between. Germline loops: CDR1 SQVTM, CDR2 ANQGSEA. The CDR3 is made up of 13 amino acids. CDR3 sequence reads: CSVGRTTHYGYTF. CDR3 nucleotide sequence: TGCAGCGTTGGAAGGACAACGCACTATGGCTACACCTTC.

The CDR3 region is CASSLGNRNREAFF. The CDR3 DNA follows: TGTGCCAGCAGCCTGGGAAACAGGAACCGTGAAGCTTTCTTT. The chain couples TRBV14 to TRBJ1-1; D is perhaps TRBD1 (5 bases). CDR3 length: 14 residues. Looked up from germline, CDR1 is SGHDN and CDR2 is FVKESK. Trimming took 4 bases from V and 7 from J, leaving 16 bases between them.

The chain combines TRBV19 with TRBJ2-3, with 13 bases aligning to TRBD2. Trimming removed 7 bases from V and 3 bases from J; junction bases left unmatched: 4. Germline V lookup: CDR1 LNHDA, CDR2 SQIVND (reference sequence). The CDR3 has 15 residues. The chain's CDR3 is CASMTSGGITDTQYF. The CDR3 DNA follows: TGTGCCAGTATGACTAGCGGGGGGATAACAGATACGCAGTATTTT.

The chain couples TRBV5-1 to TRBJ2-5; a possible D gene is TRBD2 (6 bases). Trimming pared 4 bases from V and 2 bases from J, leaving 15 bases between. The CDR3 covers 15 residues. CDR1 is SGHRS and CDR2 is YFSETQ in the germline V gene. Here the CDR3 reads CASSPQGLKQETQYF. For the CDR3, the DNA is TGCGCCAGCAGCCCTCAGGGACTCAAACAAGAGACCCAGTACTTC.

This clone was found a few times. The chain links TRBV4-1 to TRBJ2-7, with D possibly matching TRBD2 (6 bases). CDR1 is MGHRA and CDR2 is YSYEKL in the germline V gene. There are 15 residues in the CDR3. Trimming removed 0 bases at V and 3 bases at J, with 12 bases between. The CDR3 region is CASSQDTGGIYEQYF. The CDR3 nucleotides are TGCGCCAGCAGCCAAGATACCGGGGGAATCTACGAGCAGTACTTC.

The chain joins TRBV5-5 to TRBJ2-1; TRBD1 matches at 8 bases. The V and J ends lost 4 bases and 9 bases, in that order; junction bases with no gene match: 6. The CDR3 runs 13 residues. Germline lookup yields CDR1 SGHKS and CDR2 YYEKEE (reference sequence). The CDR3 nucleotides are TGTGCCAGCAGCCCCCAGGGGGCGGGTGAGCAGTTCTTC. Residues: CASSPQGAGEQFF.

V usage is TRBV2 and J usage is TRBJ2-2, with D maybe TRBD1 (5 bases). CDR3 length: 15 residues. Trimming cost V 3 bases and J 1 base, with 9 bases left between them. Looked up from germline, CDR1 is SNHLY and CDR2 is FYNNEI. CDR3 in DNA: TGTGCCAGCAGTGACCCAGGGCTGAACACCGGGGAGCTGTTTTTT. Its protein product is CASSDPGLNTGELFF.

CDR3 amino acids: CASSLPAGGTYEQYF. The CDR3 DNA reads as TGTGCCAGCAGCTTACCTGCGGGAGGAACCTACGAGCAGTACTTC. The J gene is TRBJ2-7, the V gene TRBV7-9, with 8 bases identical to TRBD2. The CDR3 runs 15 residues. Looked up from germline, CDR1 is SEHNR and CDR2 is FQNEAQ (reference sequence). V was clipped by 2 bases and J by 2 bases; unmatched bases: 5.

This clone has a single count. J is TRBJ2-7 and V is TRBV19; D might be TRBD2 (6 bases). V was trimmed by 2 bases and J by 0 bases, leaving 11 bases between them. The CDR3 contains 15 residues. The germline gives CDR1 LNHDA, CDR2 SQIVND (reference sequence). This chain's CDR3 is CASSISGTDSYEQYF. The CDR3 region has the DNA TGTGCCAGTAGTATATCTGGGACTGACTCCTACGAGCAGTACTTC.